These T cell receptor beta chains were read from a single sample in a study of response to subunit inactivated influenza vaccine. Each CDR3 protein gets one entry after TCRdb re-called the RT-PCR reads with MiXCR. The sample lists 500,000 to 600,000 distinct CDR3 sequences; around 13% were seen once. This material consisted of PBMCs from blood, taken more than 35 days after vaccination. These receptors were collected from a man aged 50-59 years who received an inactivated influenza vaccine. CDR3s include the opening cysteine and the closing phenylalanine or tryptophan. The order of the fields is CDR3 DNA, CDR3 protein, clone size, D gene, CDR3 length, J gene, V gene. A D gene is named only where the DNA matches it firmly. Where a row states a size, it is once, few, many or the class of an expanded clone; other rows omit it.

TGTGCCAGCAGCCTACAGGGGAGCAATCAGCCCCAGCATTTT CASSLQGSNQPQHF many TRBD1 14 TRBJ1-5 TRBV12-3/TRBV12-4
TGCAGTGCTGGGGACGGCAATGGCTACACCTTC CSAGDGNGYTF few . 11 TRBJ1-2 TRBV20-1
TGCGCCAGCAGCTTGGGGGACAGGCCTTTGGATGAGCAGTTCTTC CASSLGDRPLDEQFF few TRBD1 15 TRBJ2-1 TRBV5-1
TGCGCCAGCAGCCTTCGGATAGAGACCCAGTACTTC CASSLRIETQYF . . 12 TRBJ2-5 TRBV5-1
TGCAGTGTGGGTGCGGCAGGGGTTTACGAGCAGTACTTC CSVGAAGVYEQYF . . 13 TRBJ2-7 TRBV20-1
TGCGCCAGCAGCTTGGTTTTAGCGGGGGTAAGGTCCGGCTCCTACGAGCAGTACTTC CASSLVLAGVRSGSYEQYF few TRBD2 19 TRBJ2-7 TRBV5-1
TGTGCCAGCAGTTACGCCGGGGGGGGAGGTTTCGAGACCCAGTACTTC CASSYAGGGGFETQYF few TRBD2 16 TRBJ2-5 TRBV6-5
TGTGCCATCAGCGCAACTAGCGGGAGGCTACTGGAGACCCAGTACTTC CAISATSGRLLETQYF . TRBD2 16 TRBJ2-5 TRBV10-3
TGCGCCAGCAGCTTTATCGCTGGCAATGAGCAGTTCTTC CASSFIAGNEQFF many . 13 TRBJ2-1 TRBV5-1
TGTGCCAGCAGTTACTCCGGGACTAGCGGGAGATATACGCAGTATTTT CASSYSGTSGRYTQYF . TRBD2 16 TRBJ2-3 TRBV6-2/TRBV6-3
TGTGCCAGCAGTGGCTTGACAGGGCCATCCTACGAGCAGTACTTC CASSGLTGPSYEQYF . TRBD1 15 TRBJ2-7 TRBV6-2/TRBV6-3
TGCAGTGCTAGAATTTGGGAGACAGATACGCAGTATTTT CSARIWETDTQYF few . 13 TRBJ2-3 TRBV20-1
TGTGCCAGCACCCCAACATGGGGCGGACCCCAGCATTTT CASTPTWGGPQHF few . 13 TRBJ1-5 TRBV27
TGCGCCAGCAGCCAAGATCCGGGTATAAGCTATGGCTACACCTTC CASSQDPGISYGYTF many . 15 TRBJ1-2 TRBV4-1
TGTGCCAGTAGCGACCAGGGGGCATCCAACTATGGCTACACCTTC CASSDQGASNYGYTF . TRBD1 15 TRBJ1-2 TRBV7-9
TGTGCCAGCGGCGAGTGGGGGGAGACCCAGTACTTC CASGEWGETQYF . . 12 TRBJ2-5 TRBV28
TGTGCCAGCAGACGGGACGGCGGCAATGAGCAGTTCTTC CASRRDGGNEQFF . . 13 TRBJ2-1 TRBV12-3/TRBV12-4
TGCAGTGCTAGAGATTTAACTAGCGGGAGTTACGAGCAGTACTTC CSARDLTSGSYEQYF . TRBD2 15 TRBJ2-7 TRBV20-1
TGCGCCAGCAGCTCGACAGGGTTTGTAACAGATACGCAGTATTTT CASSSTGFVTDTQYF many TRBD1 15 TRBJ2-3 TRBV5-1
TGTGCCAGCAGCCGGACCAGCGGGGGGACATCCTACGAGCAGTACTTC CASSRTSGGTSYEQYF few TRBD2 16 TRBJ2-7 TRBV7-9
TGCAGTGCTAGTTTCCTCGGGGAGCTGTTTTTT CSASFLGELFF few . 11 TRBJ2-2 TRBV20-1
TGTGCCAGCAGCGTATTGAGGGAGGGTACCGAGCAGTACTTC CASSVLREGTEQYF few TRBD2 14 TRBJ2-7 TRBV9
TGTGCCACCAGTGCGAGGCTCAGCACAGATACGCAGTATTTT CATSARLSTDTQYF many . 14 TRBJ2-3 TRBV24-1
TGTGCCACCAGTGATTCATTGGGGTTCGCCTACAATGAGCAGTTCTTC CATSDSLGFAYNEQFF few . 16 TRBJ2-1 TRBV24-1
TGTGCCAGCAGTTACTCCCCTAGCGGGAGAGTCACAGATACGCAGTATTTT CASSYSPSGRVTDTQYF few TRBD2 17 TRBJ2-3 TRBV6-5
TGTGCCAGCAGCCGGCATGGGGGCGAGCAGTACTTC CASSRHGGEQYF few . 12 TRBJ2-7 TRBV7-9
TGCGCCAGCAGCCTGACAGGGGGGTTTGAAGCTTTCTTT CASSLTGGFEAFF . TRBD1 13 TRBJ1-1 TRBV5-1
TGTGCCAGCAGTAGGGGTCCGGGCACAGATACGCAGTATTTT CASSRGPGTDTQYF few . 14 TRBJ2-3 TRBV28
TGTGCCAGCAGCTTAGCTGCCCTCAATGAGCAGTTCTTC CASSLAALNEQFF . . 13 TRBJ2-1 TRBV11-2
TGTGCCAGCAGCTTAGCAAGGGAGGCCGAGCAGTACTTC CASSLAREAEQYF . . 13 TRBJ2-7 TRBV11-1
TGTGCCAGCACTAACACAGGGGACGGTGGCTACACCTTC CASTNTGDGGYTF . TRBD1 13 TRBJ1-2 TRBV12-3/TRBV12-4
TGTGCCAGCAGCTTAGCCCCGGGGGCCGTAACAGATACGCAGTATTTT CASSLAPGAVTDTQYF many . 16 TRBJ2-3 TRBV7-2
TGTGCCAGCAGTATACTAGGAGATGAGCAGTTCTTC CASSILGDEQFF many . 12 TRBJ2-1 TRBV6-2/TRBV6-3
TGTGCCAGCATGAGGTCCTACGAGCAGTACTTC CASMRSYEQYF many . 11 TRBJ2-7 TRBV6-6
TGTGCCAGCAGTTTAGCTAGGGTCGGCGAGACCCAGTACTTC CASSLARVGETQYF few . 14 TRBJ2-5 TRBV12-3/TRBV12-4
TGCAGCGGGCGGACAGGGTTGGACAATGAGCAGTTCTTC CSGRTGLDNEQFF many TRBD1 13 TRBJ2-1 TRBV29-1
TGCAGTGCTAGAGTAGCGGGAGGGACCGTCTACGAGCAGTACTTC CSARVAGGTVYEQYF few TRBD2 15 TRBJ2-7 TRBV20-1
TGTGCCAAGTGTGGCGGCCCCGAAGCGTACGAGCAGTACTTC CAKCGGPEAYEQYF few . 14 TRBJ2-7 TRBV10-3
TGTGCCAGCAGGGGGACTAGCGGGGTCAGAAATGAGCAGTTCTTC CASRGTSGVRNEQFF . TRBD2 15 TRBJ2-1 TRBV6-1